Listed below are T cell receptor beta chains from one sample, sequenced in a study of CD8 T cells in ankylosing spondylitis. Via MiXCR, TCRdb re-called the 5' RACE reads, giving one row per CDR3 protein. The sample gives 800,000 to 900,000 distinct CDR3 sequences, 10% to 15% of which show up once; just over 0.5% is in the top ten. The specimen sequenced was blood, either unsorted or a sorted T cell fraction (not recorded which). The receptor source for this set is a male donor with ankylosing spondylitis. Both conserved end residues are part of each CDR3. The order of the fields is D gene, V gene, clone size, J gene, CDR3 length, CDR3 DNA, CDR3 protein. A D gene is named only where the DNA matches it firmly. Size tells how often a clone was seen (once, few, many) or the class of an expanded clone, and some rows leave it out.

TRBD1	TRBV7-9	few	TRBJ1-1	15	TGTGCCAGCAGCTTAGGACAGGGGAAGTACACTGAAGCTTTCTTT	CASSLGQGKYTEAFF
NA	TRBV4-2	few	TRBJ2-1	15	TGTGCCAGCAGCCAAGTCGGGAGTAAGTACAATGAGCAGTTCTTC	CASSQVGSKYNEQFF
NA	TRBV12-3/TRBV12-4	few	TRBJ2-7	15	TGTGCCAGCAGCGACCCCGGGACCAGAGGGTGGGAGCAGTACTTC	CASSDPGTRGWEQYF
NA	TRBV7-2	many	TRBJ2-6	15	TGTGCCAGCAGCTTATTAGTGAGTGGGGCCAACGTCCTGACTTTC	CASSLLVSGANVLTF
NA	TRBV20-1	NA	TRBJ1-2	14	TGCAGTGCTAGAACCGAAGGGGGTAACTATGGCTACACCTTC	CSARTEGGNYGYTF
NA	TRBV7-3	few	TRBJ2-2	16	TGTGCCAGCAGCGCCGGAGGGCCCTCGAACACCGGGGAGCTGTTTTTT	CASSAGGPSNTGELFF
NA	TRBV20-1	many	TRBJ2-6	14	TGCAGTGCTAGAGTTTTGTCTGGGGCCAACGTCCTGACTTTC	CSARVLSGANVLTF
NA	TRBV9	few	TRBJ2-3	13	TGTGCCAGCAGCACTCCTGGGATCGATACGCAGTATTTT	CASSTPGIDTQYF
NA	TRBV6-5	NA	TRBJ2-6	16	TGTGCCAGCAGTTACAGATCCGGCTCTGGGGCCAACGTCCTGACTTTC	CASSYRSGSGANVLTF
NA	TRBV19	NA	TRBJ2-3	16	TGTGCCAGTAGCAACTTTGTAGGGGCTAGAACAGATACGCAGTATTTT	CASSNFVGARTDTQYF
NA	TRBV11-2	few	TRBJ2-7	15	TGTGCCAGCAGCTCGAGGGTCAGGCGTTCCTACGAGCAGTACTTC	CASSSRVRRSYEQYF
NA	TRBV4-2	NA	TRBJ2-4	14	TGTGCCAGCAGCCAAACCGCAGGGAGCAACATTCAGTACTTC	CASSQTAGSNIQYF
NA	TRBV30	NA	TRBJ1-6	11	TGTGCCTGGAGTGTGTCTTCACCCCTCCACTTT	CAWSVSSPLHF
TRBD2	TRBV4-1	NA	TRBJ2-5	14	TGCGCCAGCAGCCAGGCCGGGAGGGAAGAGACCCAGTACTTC	CASSQAGREETQYF
NA	TRBV12-3/TRBV12-4	NA	TRBJ2-5	13	TGTGCCAGCAGTTTTCTCCCTGGAGAGACCCAGTACTTC	CASSFLPGETQYF
TRBD2	TRBV4-1	few	TRBJ2-1	20	TGCGCCAGCAGCCAGATATTCATGCGGGAGACGGATAACTCCTACAATGAGCAGTTCTTC	CASSQIFMRETDNSYNEQFF
TRBD2	TRBV4-1	NA	TRBJ2-1	16	TGCGCCAGCAGCCAAGAGGGTCTAGCGGGAGGCAATGAGCAGTTCTTC	CASSQEGLAGGNEQFF
NA	TRBV5-5	NA	TRBJ2-5	13	TGTGCCAGCAGCTCGCAGGGCCCGTTTCCCCAGTACTTC	CASSSQGPFPQYF
NA	TRBV9	many	TRBJ1-6	15	TGTGCCAGCAGCGGGACCGGGACGGGTAATTCACCCCTCCACTTT	CASSGTGTGNSPLHF
TRBD1	TRBV20-1	few	TRBJ2-5	15	TGCAGTGCTAGAGATTACAGGGGGGAAGGAGAGACCCAGTACTTC	CSARDYRGEGETQYF
NA	TRBV7-9	few	TRBJ1-1	11	TGTGCCAGCAGCTTAGGAGAAAAAGCTTTCTTT	CASSLGEKAFF
NA	TRBV5-1	NA	TRBJ2-7	14	TGCGCCAGCAGCTCGTCCGGGACGTTCGGCGAGCAGTACTTC	CASSSSGTFGEQYF
NA	TRBV18	many	TRBJ2-7	13	TGTGCCAGCTCACCAGTTAGCTCCTACGAGCAGTACTTC	CASSPVSSYEQYF
NA	TRBV6-1	NA	TRBJ2-7	13	TGTGCCAGCAGTGGTTCAGGTGCCTACGAGCAGTACTTC	CASSGSGAYEQYF
TRBD1	TRBV10-3	few	TRBJ1-1	13	TGTGCCATCAGTGAGGGACAGGGGGCTCGAGCTTTCTTT	CAISEGQGARAFF
NA	TRBV7-2	few	TRBJ2-5	14	TGTGCCAGCAGCTTCAGGGGATTCCAAGAGACCCAGTACTTC	CASSFRGFQETQYF
NA	TRBV24-1	NA	TRBJ2-2	13	TGTGCCACCAGTGGGCTGAGGACCGGGGAGCTGTTTTTT	CATSGLRTGELFF
TRBD2	TRBV5-5	many	TRBJ2-3	14	TGTGCCAGCAGCTTCCCGGGAGGGGGAAAGGGGCAGTATTTT	CASSFPGGGKGQYF
NA	TRBV25-1	few	TRBJ1-1	14	TGTGCCAGCAGTGAATTGTACACAAACACTGAAGCTTTCTTT	CASSELYTNTEAFF
NA	TRBV20-1	few	TRBJ1-3	15	TGCAGTGCTAGGAAGGGGACCGGTGCCGGAAACACCATATATTTT	CSARKGTGAGNTIYF
NA	TRBV6-5	NA	TRBJ2-1	13	TGTGCCAGCAGTTTCTCCCTGGGGCATGAGCAGTTCTTC	CASSFSLGHEQFF
TRBD1	TRBV28	NA	TRBJ2-7	15	TGTGCCACCCAGGGGGCGAGGAGGGTTGGGTACGAGCAGTACTTC	CATQGARRVGYEQYF
NA	TRBV29-1	many	TRBJ2-3	15	TGCAGCGCTACCTCCTCGGGAAGAAGCACAGATACGCAGTATTTT	CSATSSGRSTDTQYF
NA	TRBV12-3/TRBV12-4	many	TRBJ2-5	13	TGTGCCAGCACCCGGGATACTCTAAAGACCCAGTACTTC	CASTRDTLKTQYF
NA	TRBV28	once	TRBJ2-3	15	TGTGCCAGCAGTTTAACTAGCCCCGGCACAGATACGCAGTATTTT	CASSLTSPGTDTQYF
NA	TRBV4-3	NA	TRBJ2-2	15	TGCGCCAGCAGCCAATCTCCGTTGGGCACCGGGGAGCTGTATTTT	CASSQSPLGTGELYF
TRBD1	TRBV5-1	many	TRBJ1-6	15	TGCGCCAGCAGCACCGGACAGGGACGGAATTCACCCCTCCACTTT	CASSTGQGRNSPLHF
TRBD2	TRBV20-1	NA	TRBJ2-1	15	TGCAGTGCTAGAGAATTAGCGGGTGGCTACAATGAGCAGTTCTTC	CSARELAGGYNEQFF
TRBD1	TRBV5-1	NA	TRBJ2-2	14	TGCGCCAGCCGACAGGGAAATCGGGTCGGGGAGCTGTTTTTT	CASRQGNRVGELFF
TRBD1	TRBV5-1	many	TRBJ1-6	15	TGCGCCAGCAGCTTGACGACAGGGGATAATTCACCCCTCCACTTT	CASSLTTGDNSPLHF
NA	TRBV6-2/TRBV6-3	few	TRBJ2-2	17	TGTGCCAGCAGCCCGGGGACGGGCCGATCAAACACCGGGGAGCTGTTTTTT	CASSPGTGRSNTGELFF
NA	TRBV10-3	many	TRBJ2-7	15	TGTGCCATCAGTGAAATAGGGCAGGGAATAACCGAGCAGTACTTC	CAISEIGQGITEQYF
NA	TRBV5-1	NA	TRBJ2-1	17	TGCGCCAGCAGCTTTCGCTCTGACACCGCCGGCTACAATGAGCAGTTCTTC	CASSFRSDTAGYNEQFF
TRBD2	TRBV6-1	few	TRBJ2-5	15	TGTGCCAGCACGAATAGCGGGGGGGATGGTGAGACCCAGTACTTC	CASTNSGGDGETQYF
NA	TRBV5-6	many	TRBJ1-2	15	TGTGCCAGCAGCTTGCCCGGGTCTTCGCTTTATGGCTACACCTTC	CASSLPGSSLYGYTF
NA	TRBV5-1	NA	TRBJ2-3	15	TGCGCCAGCAGCGATAATGGGCCGAGCACAGATACGCAGTATTTT	CASSDNGPSTDTQYF
NA	TRBV20-1	few	TRBJ1-2	12	TGCAGTGCCCGCAGATCTCCTTATGGCTACACCTTC	CSARRSPYGYTF
TRBD1	TRBV4-3	once	TRBJ1-4	15	TGCGCCAGCAGCTCAAGGGGGCCATACTATGAAAAACTGTTTTTT	CASSSRGPYYEKLFF
TRBD1	TRBV12-3/TRBV12-4	many	TRBJ1-2	15	TGTGCCAGCATCCCCGTCCCGGGACAGGGGGATGGCTACACCTTC	CASIPVPGQGDGYTF
TRBD2	TRBV20-1	NA	TRBJ2-1	15	TGCAGTGCTAGAGGTGTGGCGGGGGGGGACAATGAGCAGTTCTTC	CSARGVAGGDNEQFF
NA	TRBV29-1	few	TRBJ1-4	14	TGCAGCGTTGCAATGGAGTCAGGGGTGGAAAAACTGTTTTTT	CSVAMESGVEKLFF
NA	TRBV7-9	many	TRBJ2-1	13	TGTGCCAGCAGCTTAAAGATAGGCAATGAGCAGTTCTTC	CASSLKIGNEQFF
NA	TRBV10-2	few	TRBJ2-7	14	TGCGCCAGCAGTGTTTACAGGAACTCCTACGAGCAGTACTTC	CASSVYRNSYEQYF
TRBD2	TRBV7-3	few	TRBJ2-3	15	TGTGCCAGCAGCTTACGGGGGGGCTGGACAGATACGCAGTATTTT	CASSLRGGWTDTQYF
NA	TRBV25-1	NA	TRBJ2-6	13	TGTGCCAGCACTCTTACCGGGGCCAACGTCCTGACTTTC	CASTLTGANVLTF
TRBD2	TRBV29-1	many	TRBJ2-1	16	TGCAGCGTTGTAGTCCCGAGCGGGAGCTCCTACAATGAGCAGTTCTTC	CSVVVPSGSSYNEQFF
NA	TRBV20-1	NA	TRBJ2-7	11	TGCAGTGGGGACTGGGACTACGAGCAGTACTTC	CSGDWDYEQYF
TRBD1	TRBV5-1	few	TRBJ2-5	15	TGCGCCAGCAGCTCACTCGGGACAGGCGAAGAGACCCAGTACTTC	CASSSLGTGEETQYF
TRBD2	TRBV12-3/TRBV12-4	NA	TRBJ2-3	17	TGTGCCAGCAGCTCCAGACTAGCGGGAGGGAGGGCAGATACGCAGTATTTT	CASSSRLAGGRADTQYF